This T cell receptor (beta chain) is from a study of blood T cell repertoires in COVID-19. The method was immunoSEQ multiplex PCR; TCRdb's version includes in-frame clones alone and lacks a portion of them. The data hold 150,000 to 200,000 clones, with approximately 82% observed a single time. Trimming removed 4 bases at V and 9 bases at J, with 10 bases between. CDR1 is WSHSY, CDR2 SAAADI, per germline. The CDR3 length is 12 residues. This clonotype was obtained from a woman between 50 and 59 years old who had recovered from COVID-19. Sequencing used PBMCs or T cells enriched from blood (not recorded which). The chain links TRBV10-2 to TRBJ2-1; possible D gene TRBD2, 5 bases. The CDR3: CASSGGSVEQFF. The CDR3 region has the DNA TGCGCCAGCAGTGGAGGTAGCGTTGAGCAGTTCTTC.